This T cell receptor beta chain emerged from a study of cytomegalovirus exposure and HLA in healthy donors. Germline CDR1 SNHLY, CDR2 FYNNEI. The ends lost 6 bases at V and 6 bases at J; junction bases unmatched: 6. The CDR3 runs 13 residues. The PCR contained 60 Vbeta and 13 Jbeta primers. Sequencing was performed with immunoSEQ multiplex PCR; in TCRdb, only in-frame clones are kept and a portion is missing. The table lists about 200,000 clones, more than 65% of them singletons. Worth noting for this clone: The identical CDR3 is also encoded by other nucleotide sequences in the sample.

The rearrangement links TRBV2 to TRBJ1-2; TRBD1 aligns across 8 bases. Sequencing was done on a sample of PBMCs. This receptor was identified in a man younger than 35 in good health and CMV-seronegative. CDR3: CASRPDRADGYTF. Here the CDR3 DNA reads TGTGCCAGCAGGCCGGACAGGGCGGATGGCTACACCTTC.